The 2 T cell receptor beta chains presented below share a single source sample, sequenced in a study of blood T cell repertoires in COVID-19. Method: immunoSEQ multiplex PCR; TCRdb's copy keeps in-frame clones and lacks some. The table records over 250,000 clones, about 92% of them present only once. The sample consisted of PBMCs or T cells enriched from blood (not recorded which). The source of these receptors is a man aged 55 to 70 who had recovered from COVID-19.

The CDR3 spells CASSYSQGAYEQYF. In DNA, the CDR3 is TGTGCCAGCAGTTACTCCCAGGGGGCCTACGAGCAGTACTTC. The chain carries TRBV6-5 and TRBJ2-7; 7 bases line up with TRBD1. The V and J ends lost 0 bases and 2 bases, in that order; junction bases with no gene match: 1. Looked up from germline, CDR1 is MNHEY and CDR2 is SVGAGI. This CDR3 comprises 14 residues.

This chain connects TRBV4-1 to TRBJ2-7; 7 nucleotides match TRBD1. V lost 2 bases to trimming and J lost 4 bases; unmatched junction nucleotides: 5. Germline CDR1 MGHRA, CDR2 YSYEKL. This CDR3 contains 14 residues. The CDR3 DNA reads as TGCGCCAGCAGCCAACCGGGACAGAATTACGAGCAGTACTTC. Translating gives CASSQPGQNYEQYF.